This T cell receptor beta chain was sequenced during a study of T cells in Graves' hyperthyroidism and ophthalmopathy. V lost 2 bases and J 6 bases, leaving 8 bases between the germline ends. Per germline, CDR1 KGHSH and CDR2 LQKENI. This CDR3 has 13 residues. Patients were excluded because of uncontrolled infection, other autoimmune disease, pregnancy or lactation. It was 10 ml of fresh peripheral blood that supplied the PBMCs. Overall study findings and caveats: In the blood, most expanded thyroid clonotypes above 0.001 appeared as well. The authors' 13 V-J model separated ophthalmopathy from stable hyperthyroidism.

Amplified TCR beta CDR3 regions came from RNA transcripts. The HTBI primer set drove a first-round RT-PCR of the TCR CDR3. A single record per CDR3 protein comes from TCRdb applying MiXCR to the multiplex PCR reads. The sample contains about 210,000 distinct CDR3 sequences, under 20% of which appear only once. About this clonotype: Antigen unknown.

The sample comprised blood. This TCR was recovered from a man aged 50 to 59 with Graves' hyperthyroidism. The chain employs TRBV18 and TRBJ2-1; a weak D match, TRBD2 (5 bases). Here the CDR3 reads CASSPTRTNEQFF. The CDR3, as DNA: TGTGCCAGCTCACCAACTAGAACCAATGAGCAGTTCTTC.